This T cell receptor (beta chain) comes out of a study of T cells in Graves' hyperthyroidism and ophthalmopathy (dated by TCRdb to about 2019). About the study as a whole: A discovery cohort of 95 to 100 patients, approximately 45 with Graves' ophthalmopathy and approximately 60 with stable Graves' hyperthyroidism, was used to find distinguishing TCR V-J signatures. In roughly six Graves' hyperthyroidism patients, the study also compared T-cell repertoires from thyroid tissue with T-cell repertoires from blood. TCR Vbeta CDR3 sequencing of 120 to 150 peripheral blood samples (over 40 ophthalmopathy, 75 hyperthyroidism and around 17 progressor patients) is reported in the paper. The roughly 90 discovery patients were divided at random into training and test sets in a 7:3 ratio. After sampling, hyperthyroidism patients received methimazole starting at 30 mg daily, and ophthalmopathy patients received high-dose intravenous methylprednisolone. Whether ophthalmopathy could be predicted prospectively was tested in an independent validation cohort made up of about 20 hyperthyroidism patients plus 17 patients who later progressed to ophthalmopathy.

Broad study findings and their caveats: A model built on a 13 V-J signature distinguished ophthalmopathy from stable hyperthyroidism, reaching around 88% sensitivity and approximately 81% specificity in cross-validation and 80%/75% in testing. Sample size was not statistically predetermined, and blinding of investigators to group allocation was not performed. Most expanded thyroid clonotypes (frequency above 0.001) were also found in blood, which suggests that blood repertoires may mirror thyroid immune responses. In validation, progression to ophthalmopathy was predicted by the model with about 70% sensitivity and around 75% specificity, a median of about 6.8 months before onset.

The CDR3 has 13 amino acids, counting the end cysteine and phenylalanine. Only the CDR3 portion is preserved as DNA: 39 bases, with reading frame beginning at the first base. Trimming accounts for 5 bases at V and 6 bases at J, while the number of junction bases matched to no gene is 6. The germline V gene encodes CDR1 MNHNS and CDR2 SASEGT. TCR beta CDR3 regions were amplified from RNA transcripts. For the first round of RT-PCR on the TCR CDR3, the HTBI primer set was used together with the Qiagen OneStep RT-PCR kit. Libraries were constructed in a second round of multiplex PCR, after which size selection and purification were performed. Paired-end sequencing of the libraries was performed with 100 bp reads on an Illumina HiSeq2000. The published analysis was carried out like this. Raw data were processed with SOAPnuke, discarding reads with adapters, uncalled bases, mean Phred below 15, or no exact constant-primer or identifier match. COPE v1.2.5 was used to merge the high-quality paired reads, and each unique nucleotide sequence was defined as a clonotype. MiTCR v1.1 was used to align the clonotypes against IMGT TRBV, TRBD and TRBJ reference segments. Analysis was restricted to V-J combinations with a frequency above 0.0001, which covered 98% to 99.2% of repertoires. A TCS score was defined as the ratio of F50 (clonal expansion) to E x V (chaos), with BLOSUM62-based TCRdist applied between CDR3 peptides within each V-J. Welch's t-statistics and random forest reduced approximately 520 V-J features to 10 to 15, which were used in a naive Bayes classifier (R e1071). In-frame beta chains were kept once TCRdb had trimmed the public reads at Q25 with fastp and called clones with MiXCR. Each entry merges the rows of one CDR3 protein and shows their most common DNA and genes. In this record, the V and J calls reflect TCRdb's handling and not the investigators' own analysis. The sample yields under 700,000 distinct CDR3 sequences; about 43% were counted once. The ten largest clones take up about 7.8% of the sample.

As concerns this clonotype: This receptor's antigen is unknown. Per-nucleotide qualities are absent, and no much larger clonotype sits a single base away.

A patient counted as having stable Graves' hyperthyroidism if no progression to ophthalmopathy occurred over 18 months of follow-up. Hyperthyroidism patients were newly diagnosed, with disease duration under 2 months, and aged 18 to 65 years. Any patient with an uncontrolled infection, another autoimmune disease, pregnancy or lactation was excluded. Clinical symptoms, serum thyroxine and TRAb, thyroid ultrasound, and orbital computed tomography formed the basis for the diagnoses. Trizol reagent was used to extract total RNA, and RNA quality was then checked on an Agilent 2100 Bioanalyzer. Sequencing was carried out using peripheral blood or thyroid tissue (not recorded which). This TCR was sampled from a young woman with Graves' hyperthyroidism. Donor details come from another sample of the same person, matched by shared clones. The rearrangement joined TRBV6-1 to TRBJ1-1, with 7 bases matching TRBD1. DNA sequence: TGTGCCAGCAGTCCGGACAGGAGGGCTGAAGCTTTCTTT. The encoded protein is CASSPDRRAEAFF.